This T cell receptor beta chain emerged from a study of blood T cell repertoires in COVID-19. Study-wide context: Samples taken during acute and convalescent COVID-19 were collected in the United States, Italy and Spain. T cells, B-cell-depleted T cells, or PBMCs provided the cDNA or gDNA that served as material.

V lost 2 bases, J lost 3 bases, and 16 bases lay in between. Germline V gene data show CDR1 as MDHEN and CDR2 as SYDVKM. CDR3 length: 16 residues. In the authors' workflow: Estimation of nucleated cell counts was performed using reference gene primer amplification. This table comes from immunoSEQ multiplex PCR, and its TCRdb copy is limited to in-frame clones, with some not included. That table supplies the V and J calls and clone size; D and trimming were determined from the DNA. The sample lists about 330,000 clones; approximately 88% were seen once. The sequence derives from a man aged 30 to 39 with COVID-19, enrolled during active disease. The J gene is TRBJ1-1, the V gene TRBV28; a possible D gene is TRBD1 (5 bases). Sequenced sample: peripheral blood. The CDR3 protein is CASSLGEAGSDTEAFF. The CDR3 DNA follows: TGTGCCAGCAGTTTAGGCGAAGCAGGGTCAGACACTGAAGCTTTCTTT.